This entry lists 27 T cell receptor beta chains sequenced from one sample in a study of beta chain features in type 1 diabetes. As every portion of the isolated RNA was reverse transcribed, the sequencing read expressed TCRB transcripts. Method: immunoSEQ multiplex PCR; TCRdb's copy keeps in-frame clones and lacks some. Counted here are 450,000 to 550,000 clones, approximately 31% occurring once; the ten biggest clones make up around 0.065%. Sequenced: naive CD4+ T cells from blood. These receptors were taken from a man between 18 and 35 years old in good health.

This clone was found a few times. The chain combines TRBV5-6 with TRBJ2-7; D tentatively reads TRBD1 or TRBD2 (5 bases each). Germline CDR1 reads SGHDT; CDR2 reads YYEEEE. Trimming cost V 4 bases and J 0 bases, with 11 bases left between them. This CDR3 has 14 residues. The CDR3: CASSRGRSSYEQYF. The CDR3 nucleotides read TGTGCCAGCAGCAGGGGACGGAGCTCCTACGAGCAGTACTTC.

CDR3 residues: CASSPGGPYNEQFF. As DNA, the CDR3 is TGTGCCAGCAGTCCCGGAGGCCCGTACAATGAGCAGTTCTTC. This chain uses TRBV7-6 with TRBJ2-1; possible D gene TRBD2, 5 bases. Trimming removed 6 bases from V and 4 bases from J, with 13 bases in between. This CDR3 has 14 residues. The germline V gene has CDR1 SGHVS and CDR2 FNYEAQ.

This rearrangement joins TRBV9 to TRBJ2-1, with no clear D. V lost 4 bases to trimming and J lost 8 bases, with 13 bases between them. The germline CDR1 and CDR2 sequences are SGDLS and YYNGEE. The CDR3 has 13 residues. The CDR3 bases are TGTGCCAGCAGCCTCCGGTCCCGTGATGAGCAGTTCTTC. Amino acid sequence: CASSLRSRDEQFF.

J is TRBJ1-5 and V is TRBV28; TRBD1 matches 11 bases. V shed 2 bases, J shed 4 bases, and the junction held 10 bases outside the gene matches. CDR1 and CDR2 (germline): MDHEN, SYDVKM. This CDR3 region has 18 residues. CDR3 residues: CASSLVSGTGGLNQPQHF. CDR3 in DNA: TGTGCCAGCAGTTTAGTATCAGGGACAGGGGGTTTAAATCAGCCCCAGCATTTT.

The rearrangement uses TRBV29-1 and TRBJ2-7; possible D gene TRBD1, 5 bases. This CDR3 spans 17 amino acids. V was clipped by 4 bases and J by 2 bases, with 24 bases between them. From germline, CDR1 is SQVTM and CDR2 ANQGSEA. The CDR3 DNA follows: TGCAGCGTTGTTGGGCAGGGTCCAAACCTGGCGGCCTACGAGCAGTACTTC. Its protein product is CSVVGQGPNLAAYEQYF.

The gene calls are TRBV28 and TRBJ2-5; possibly TRBD2 for D (6 bases). Germline V gene data show CDR1 as MDHEN and CDR2 as SYDVKM. The CDR3 has 15 amino acids. Trimming took off 3 bases at V and 3 bases at J, with 14 bases between the two ends. CDR3 sequence: CASSFFSGGKETQYF. The DNA of the CDR3 is TGTGCCAGCAGTTTCTTCTCCGGGGGAAAAGAGACCCAGTACTTC.

This clone has more than one count but fewer than ten. This chain uses TRBV20-1 with TRBJ2-1, with D uncertain. V was pared by 6 bases and J by 8 bases, with 11 bases between. This CDR3 has 11 amino acids. Germline V gene sequence: CDR1 DFQATT, CDR2 SNEGSKA (reference sequence). The CDR3 bases are TGCAGTGCCTTCAACGCCGATGAGCAGTTCTTC. Protein: CSAFNADEQFF.

As concerns this clone: A much larger clone differs from this one at a single base, so this may be a read error. Other DNA sequences in this specimen translate into the identical CDR3. V gene TRBV5-6 combines with J gene TRBJ2-4; no clear D gene. This CDR3 is 12 amino acids long. Germline CDR1 reads SGHDT; CDR2 reads YYEEEE. The germline V and J ends were trimmed by 2 bases and 0 bases, with 0 bases remaining between them. CDR3 loop: CASSLAKNIQYF. CDR3 bases: TGTGCCAGCAGCTTAGCCAAAAACATTCAGTACTTC.

The count of this clone is one. The chain joins TRBV15 to TRBJ2-1, with D perhaps matching TRBD2 (6 bases). Trimming cost V 4 bases and J 2 bases, with 12 bases left between them. Germline CDR1 LNHNV, CDR2 YYDKDF (reference sequence). The CDR3 runs to 15 residues. CDR3 residues: CATSKGRSAYNEQFF. CDR3 DNA: TGTGCCACCAGCAAGGGGAGGTCGGCCTACAATGAGCAGTTCTTC.

The rearrangement joins TRBV28 to TRBJ1-2, with 8 nucleotides matching TRBD1. The germline gives CDR1 MDHEN, CDR2 SYDVKM. CDR3 length equals 13 residues. The trim removed 2 bases at V and 5 bases at J, leaving 1 base unmatched. The CDR3: CASSLGTGYGYTF. CDR3 bases: TGTGCCAGCAGTTTAGGGACAGGATATGGCTACACCTTC.

The rearrangement uses TRBV4-2 and TRBJ2-3; D call uncertain. V shed 0 bases and J shed 2 bases, with 12 bases lying between them. This CDR3 has 16 amino acids. Germline CDR1 and CDR2: LGHNA and YNFKEQ. CDR3 DNA sequence: TGTGCCAGCAGCCAAGAGATAACTCAGCTCACAGATACGCAGTATTTT. It is translated as CASSQEITQLTDTQYF.

The chain has TRBV30 and TRBJ2-7; D is perhaps TRBD2 (6 bases). V shed 0 bases and J shed 1 base, with 19 bases lying between them. Germline-derived CDR1 and CDR2 are GTSNPN and SVGIG (reference sequence). There are 17 residues in the CDR3. The CDR3, as DNA: TGTGCCTGGAGTGTATCTGTCTGGGCCGCGGGGTCCTACGAGCAGTACTTC. It is translated as CAWSVSVWAAGSYEQYF.

The V gene is TRBV28, the J gene TRBJ2-4; D not certain. Per the germline V gene, CDR1 is MDHEN and CDR2 is SYDVKM. This CDR3 is 11 amino acids long. Trimming removed 1 base from V and 13 bases from J, with 8 bases in between. CDR3 protein: CASSLYGFQYF. CDR3 sequence (DNA): TGTGCCAGCAGTTTATACGGGTTCCAGTACTTC.

This clone was observed a handful of times. The gene calls are TRBV25-1 and TRBJ1-2; D gene unclear. CDR3 length: 13 residues. Trimming took 0 bases from V and 8 from J, leaving 10 bases between them. The germline gives CDR1 MGHDK, CDR2 SYGVNS. CDR3 residues: CASSEYRQSGYTF. CDR3 DNA sequence: TGTGCCAGCAGTGAATATAGGCAATCGGGCTACACCTTC.

The chain links TRBV19 to TRBJ1-4; 7 bases line up with TRBD1. Germline values: CDR1 LNHDA, CDR2 SQIVND (reference sequence). The junction had 10 bases not matched to a gene; V was cut back by 4 bases and J by 8 bases. The CDR3 runs 15 residues. The CDR3 sequence: CASSNTGTAGEKLFF. In DNA, the CDR3 is TGTGCCAGTAGTAACACCGGGACAGCGGGAGAAAAACTGTTTTTT. The entire variable domain, with the rest obtained from reference TRBV19 and TRBJ1-4, is as follows: DGGITQSPKYLFRKEGQNVTLSCEQNLNHDAMYWYRQDPGQGLRLIYYSQIVNDFQKGDIAEGYSVSREKKESFPLTVTSAQKNPTAFYLCASSNTGTAGEKLFFGSGTQLSVL.

The chain links TRBV11-1 to TRBJ2-7; the match to TRBD2 covers 9 bases. With 0 bases clipped from V and 9 bases from J, the junction kept 12 bases outside the gene matches. Germline assignment: CDR1 SGHAT and CDR2 FQDESV (reference sequence). The CDR3 has 16 residues. In DNA, the CDR3 is TGTGCCAGCAGCTTAGCAGCGGGAGGCAACCTACGAGTGCAGTACTTC. Its protein product is CASSLAAGGNLRVQYF.

V is TRBV4-1 and J is TRBJ2-3, with 7 positions matching TRBD2. Germline V CDR1 and CDR2: MGHRA, YSYEKL. CDR3 length: 18 residues. V shed 0 bases and J 2 bases; nucleotides not matched to a gene: 11. The DNA of the CDR3 is TGCGCCAGCAGCCAAGAACCCGGACTAGTGTCGATCACAGATACGCAGTATTTT. Its protein product is CASSQEPGLVSITDTQYF.

This clone was picked up a small number of times. Within the sample, other DNA sequences also encode this same CDR3. The rearrangement joins TRBV5-1 to TRBJ2-7; 9 nucleotides align to TRBD1. Germline V gene lookup returns CDR1 SGHRS and CDR2 YFSETQ. The CDR3 covers 14 residues. V lost 4 bases and J lost 3; bases outside the gene matches: 5. The DNA of the CDR3 is TGCGCCAGCAGCACCGGACAGGGGAGCTACGAGCAGTACTTC. The encoded protein is CASSTGQGSYEQYF.

Notes on this clone: This CDR3 is also generated by other DNA sequences in the sample. The CDR3 bases are TGCAGCGTTGTTAAGGGCTCCGGGGAGCTGTTTTTT. This encodes CSVVKGSGELFF. The V and J genes are TRBV29-1 and TRBJ2-2, with D unclear. Trimming shortened V by 4 bases and J by 6 bases, and 9 bases separated the two germline ends. Germline CDR1 SQVTM, CDR2 ANQGSEA. The CDR3 length is 12 residues.

Note on this clone: An end of the junction differs from the germline gene, which may be a read error. This chain joins TRBV7-8 and TRBJ2-6; a possible D gene is TRBD2 (5 bases). The CDR3 is made up of 13 amino acids. CDR1 and CDR2 from the germline V gene are SGHVS and FQNEAQ. CDR3 residues: CASSPGGHFSLYF. For the CDR3, the DNA is TGTGCCAGCAGCCCCGGAGGCCACTTTAGTCTCTATTTC.

J is TRBJ2-5 and V is TRBV15, with D possibly matching TRBD2 (7 bases). This CDR3 comprises 14 residues. Trimming took 5 bases from V and 3 from J, leaving 13 bases between them. CDR1 and CDR2 from the germline V gene are LNHNV and YYDKDF (reference sequence). The CDR3 loop is CATSGGALEETQYF. CDR3 DNA: TGTGCCACCAGCGGGGGGGCCCTGGAAGAGACCCAGTACTTC.

This clone appeared a few times. The CDR3 DNA reads TGTGCCAGCAGCTTAGAAGGACAGGGGGCAAATGAGCAGTTCTTC. Protein: CASSLEGQGANEQFF. The chain couples TRBV11-1 to TRBJ2-1; 11 nucleotides match TRBD1. This CDR3 comprises 15 residues. With 1 base clipped from V and 7 bases from J, the junction kept 3 bases outside the gene matches. Germline V lookup: CDR1 SGHAT, CDR2 FQDESV (reference sequence).

The gene calls are TRBV5-1 and TRBJ2-5; D may be TRBD2 (6 bases). The CDR3 runs to 15 residues. The germline CDR1 and CDR2 sequences are SGHRS and YFSETQ. Trimming shortened V by 6 bases and J by 5 bases, and 20 bases separated the two germline ends. The CDR3 loop is CASTLFGHREETQYF. CDR3 DNA sequence: TGCGCCAGCACTCTGTTTGGCCACCGGGAGGAGACCCAGTACTTC.

This clone was seen a handful of times. This CDR3 reads CAISPGTGGSTYQETQYF. The CDR3, as DNA: TGTGCCATCAGCCCCGGGACAGGGGGTTCGACGTACCAAGAGACCCAGTACTTC. The rearrangement links TRBV10-3 to TRBJ2-5; 11 positions match TRBD1. Germline assignment: CDR1 ENHRY and CDR2 SYGVKD. This CDR3 has 18 residues. J lost 0 bases, V lost 6 bases, and 12 bases had no gene match.

This chain links TRBV7-9 with TRBJ2-3, with 13 positions matching TRBD2. In germline, CDR1 is SEHNR, CDR2 FQNEAQ (reference sequence). The CDR3 totals 15 residues. The V segment lost 5 bases and the J segment 4 bases; nucleotides outside the gene matches: 3. CDR3 bases: TGTGCCAGCAGCCCGGGACTAGCGGGATCAGATACGCAGTATTTT. Translated: CASSPGLAGSDTQYF.

J is TRBJ2-6 and V is TRBV6-4; perhaps TRBD1 as D (5 bases). CDR1 is MRHNA and CDR2 is SNTAGT in the germline V gene. The CDR3 covers 17 residues. V was trimmed by 2 bases and J by 2 bases, leaving 13 bases between them. CDR3 amino acids: CASSDTPGIPGANVLTF. CDR3 DNA: TGTGCCAGCAGTGACACCCCAGGGATCCCTGGGGCCAACGTCCTGACTTTC.

The chain joins TRBV4-1 to TRBJ2-7; 9 nucleotides match TRBD2. V lost 1 base and J lost 2; bases outside the gene matches: 9. The CDR3 totals 17 residues. Germline CDR1 reads MGHRA; CDR2 reads YSYEKL. CDR3 in DNA: TGCGCCAGCAGCCAAGCCTTTAGACTAGCGGACACCTACGAGCAGTACTTC. Protein: CASSQAFRLADTYEQYF.